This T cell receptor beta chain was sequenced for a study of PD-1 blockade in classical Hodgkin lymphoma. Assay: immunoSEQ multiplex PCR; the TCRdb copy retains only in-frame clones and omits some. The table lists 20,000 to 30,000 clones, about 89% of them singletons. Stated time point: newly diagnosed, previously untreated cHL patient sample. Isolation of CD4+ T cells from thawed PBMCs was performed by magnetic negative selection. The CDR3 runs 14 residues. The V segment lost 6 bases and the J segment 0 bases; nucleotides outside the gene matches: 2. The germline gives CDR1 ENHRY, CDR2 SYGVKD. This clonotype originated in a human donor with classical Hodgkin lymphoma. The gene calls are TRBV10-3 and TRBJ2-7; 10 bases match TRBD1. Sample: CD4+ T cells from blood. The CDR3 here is CAIRGTGDSYEQYF. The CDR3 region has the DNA TGTGCCATCAGGGGGACAGGGGACTCCTACGAGCAGTACTTC.